This T cell receptor (beta chain) stems from a study of blood T cell repertoires in COVID-19. Losses at the gene ends were 2 bases for V and 8 bases for J; bases not matched to a gene: 15. From germline, CDR1 is MDHEN and CDR2 SYDVKM. The CDR3 runs to 17 residues. The data were produced by immunoSEQ multiplex PCR, yet TCRdb's version contains in-frame clones alone and is incomplete. The sample lists about 200,000 clones; about 80% were seen once. This chain connects TRBV28 to TRBJ1-2; 9 bases are shared with TRBD1. The clonotype was recovered from a woman aged 40 to 50 with active or convalescent COVID-19. Sample: peripheral blood. CDR3 residues: CASSLMKGQGRRGGYTF. The CDR3 DNA reads TGTGCCAGCAGTTTAATGAAGGGACAGGGTCGACGGGGAGGCTACACCTTC.